The rows below give T cell receptor beta chains drawn from one sample of a study of OX40 agonist ivuxolimab in advanced cancers. TCRdb's table, derived via immunoSEQ multiplex PCR, lists solely in-frame clones and lacks some. The sample holds 40,000 or so clones, nearly 85% seen once. The material was CD4+ or CD8+ T cells sorted from blood, obtained in a trial of the OX40 agonist ivuxolimab. Source of these receptors: an adult with an advanced solid tumor such as melanoma, head and neck, liver or kidney cancer. Each CDR3 is given with its conserved first and last residue. The D gene is left open where the match is weak. Clone size is shown for a subset of rows, as once, few, many or a class of expanded clone.

TRBV5-1,TRBJ1-1,NA,NA,15,CASSLTGQEGTEAFF,TGCGCCAGCAGCTTAACAGGGCAGGAGGGCACTGAAGCTTTCTTT
TRBV7-3,TRBJ1-1,NA,once,13,CASSYTMNTEAFF,TGTGCCAGCAGCTACACAATGAACACTGAAGCTTTCTTT
TRBV19,TRBJ1-2,TRBD1,NA,17,CASSTPQGARAYYGYTF,TGTGCCAGTAGTACTCCACAGGGGGCCAGGGCCTACTATGGCTACACCTTC
TRBV19,TRBJ2-7,TRBD1,NA,14,CASSKSGQTYEQYF,TGTGCCAGTAGTAAATCGGGACAGACCTACGAGCAGTACTTC
TRBV6-6,TRBJ2-3,TRBD1,few,14,CASSSGTGEDTQYF,TGTGCCAGCAGTTCCGGGACAGGGGAAGATACGCAGTATTTT
TRBV6-1,TRBJ2-4,NA,few,15,CASSDTGLAKNIQYF,TGTGCCAGCAGTGATACAGGTTTAGCCAAAAACATTCAGTACTTC
TRBV15,TRBJ2-7,NA,NA,16,CATSRDSRLEPYEQYF,TGTGCCACCAGCAGAGACTCCCGCCTAGAACCGTACGAGCAGTACTTC
TRBV6-6,TRBJ1-4,NA,NA,13,CASSAGANEKLFF,TGTGCCAGCAGTGCGGGGGCTAATGAAAAACTGTTTTTT
TRBV4-1,TRBJ2-3,NA,NA,15,CASSQEYPLPGAQYF,TGCGCCAGCAGCCAAGAATATCCACTCCCTGGGGCGCAGTATTTT
TRBV5-6,TRBJ2-7,NA,NA,13,CASSLFEGPTTHF,TGTGCCAGCAGCTTGTTTGAGGGGCCTACGACGCACTTC
TRBV19,TRBJ2-1,NA,NA,13,CAVSPGPRSEQFF,TGTGCCGTATCTCCGGGACCGCGAAGTGAGCAGTTCTTC
TRBV7-9,TRBJ2-1,NA,NA,19,CASSLYGRTVSSRRNEQFF,TGTGCCAGCAGCTTATATGGGCGGACTGTCAGCTCTCGAAGGAATGAGCAGTTCTTC
TRBV7-2,TRBJ2-7,NA,NA,12,CASSYRGYEQYF,TGTGCCAGCAGCTACCGAGGATACGAGCAGTACTTC
TRBV7-9,TRBJ1-1,NA,once,15,CASSLAKLGNTEAFF,TGTGCCAGCAGCTTAGCAAAACTCGGGAACACTGAAGCTTTCTTT
TRBV19,TRBJ2-5,NA,NA,14,CASSIQGGQETQYF,TGTGCCAGTAGTATACAGGGAGGCCAAGAGACCCAGTACTTC
TRBV6-5,TRBJ2-1,NA,NA,14,CASTPQQGTNEQFF,TGTGCCAGCACACCACAACAGGGTACCAATGAGCAGTTCTTC
TRBV4-3,TRBJ2-2,NA,NA,15,CASSQDRTNTGELFF,TGCGCCAGCAGCCAAGATCGAACTAACACCGGGGAGCTGTTTTTT
TRBV10-1,TRBJ2-1,NA,few,15,CASSEYKGGYNEQFF,TGCGCCAGCAGTGAGTACAAGGGGGGCTACAATGAGCAGTTCTTC
TRBV9,TRBJ2-1,TRBD2,NA,15,CASSVGKRGGNEQFF,TGTGCCAGCAGCGTAGGAAAGCGGGGAGGCAATGAGCAGTTCTTC
TRBV6-1,TRBJ1-1,NA,few,14,CASSEKTGSTEAFF,TGTGCCAGCAGTGAAAAAACAGGGAGCACTGAAGCTTTCTTT
TRBV5-6,TRBJ1-1,NA,NA,15,CASSLVPTMNTEAFF,TGTGCCAGCAGCTTGGTTCCCACCATGAACACTGAAGCTTTCTTT
TRBV18,TRBJ1-5,NA,NA,14,CASSSGRDDQPQHF,TGTGCCAGCTCATCCGGGAGAGATGATCAGCCCCAGCATTTT
TRBV4-3,TRBJ1-2,NA,NA,15,CASSQAYRDSYGYTF,TGCGCCAGCAGCCAAGCTTACAGGGACTCCTATGGCTACACCTTC
TRBV6-6,TRBJ2-2,NA,NA,14,CASTEQGRTGELFF,TGTGCCAGCACCGAGCAGGGTCGGACCGGGGAGCTGTTTTTT
TRBV4-1,TRBJ1-2,NA,NA,14,CASSQRIRYPGYTF,TGCGCCAGCAGCCAACGAATAAGGTATCCTGGCTACACCTTC
TRBV7-8,TRBJ1-6,NA,NA,15,CASSLGPGLDSPLHF,TGTGCCAGCAGCTTAGGTCCGGGGCTGGATTCACCCCTCCACTTT
TRBV6-6,TRBJ1-1,NA,NA,13,CASSYRVNTEAFF,TGTGCCAGCAGTTACAGAGTGAACACTGAAGCTTTCTTT
TRBV28,TRBJ1-1,NA,once,13,CASSLDGYTEAFF,TGTGCCAGCAGCCTGGACGGGTACACTGAAGCTTTCTTT
TRBV28,TRBJ1-5,NA,NA,15,CASSSPHGGNQPQHF,TGTGCCAGCAGTTCCCCCCACGGGGGCAATCAGCCCCAGCATTTT
TRBV30,TRBJ2-2,NA,NA,11,CAWSDTGELFF,TGTGCCTGGAGTGACACCGGGGAGCTGTTTTTT
TRBV14,TRBJ2-7,NA,NA,15,CASSQDWQSDYEQYF,TGTGCCAGCAGCCAAGACTGGCAGTCCGACTACGAGCAGTACTTC
TRBV28,TRBJ1-2,NA,NA,15,CASSPTYTGMSGYTF,TGTGCCAGCAGTCCTACTTACACAGGGATGAGTGGCTACACCTTC
TRBV19,TRBJ2-7,NA,NA,13,CASSTHGGGEQYF,TGTGCCAGTAGTACCCACGGGGGTGGTGAGCAGTACTTC
TRBV10-3,TRBJ1-3,NA,NA,13,CAIMQGTGNTIYF,TGTGCCATCATGCAGGGCACTGGAAACACCATATATTTT
TRBV2,TRBJ1-4,NA,few,15,CARGEAGKQIEKLFF,TGTGCCAGAGGGGAGGCAGGGAAACAAATTGAAAAACTGTTTTTT
TRBV30,TRBJ1-1,TRBD1,NA,14,CAWSEGGTNTEAFF,TGTGCCTGGAGTGAAGGGGGCACGAACACTGAAGCTTTCTTT
TRBV6-6,TRBJ2-5,NA,NA,14,CASSYSGLKETQYF,TGTGCCAGCAGTTACTCGGGCCTTAAAGAGACCCAGTACTTC
TRBV19,TRBJ2-7,TRBD1,NA,15,CASSRGGQGSYEQYF,TGTGCCAGTAGCAGAGGGGGACAGGGGAGCTACGAGCAGTACTTC
TRBV19,TRBJ1-6,NA,NA,12,CASSMTNSPLHF,TGTGCCAGTAGTATGACGAATTCACCCCTCCACTTT
TRBV7-9,TRBJ2-1,NA,once,14,CASSLEPPNNEQFF,TGTGCCAGCAGCTTAGAGCCACCTAACAATGAGCAGTTCTTC
TRBV7-6,TRBJ2-7,TRBD2,NA,16,CASSLGVSGSLGEQYF,TGTGCCAGCAGCTTAGGGGTTAGCGGGAGTCTTGGCGAGCAGTACTTC
TRBV18,TRBJ2-5,TRBD2,once,14,CASSPAGVQETQYF,TGTGCCAGCTCACCCGCGGGGGTGCAAGAGACCCAGTACTTC
TRBV29-1,TRBJ2-5,NA,NA,13,CSVEGLYGETQYF,TGCAGCGTTGAAGGTCTATACGGGGAGACCCAGTACTTC
TRBV2,TRBJ2-7,NA,NA,15,CASSEFPTDSYEQYF,TGTGCCAGCAGTGAATTTCCCACCGACTCCTACGAGCAGTACTTC
TRBV29-1,TRBJ1-2,NA,NA,13,CSVDAPTLYGYTF,TGCAGCGTTGACGCCCCAACTCTCTATGGCTACACCTTC
TRBV10-3,TRBJ2-7,TRBD1,NA,15,CAISEPQGAYHEQYF,TGTGCCATCAGTGAGCCGCAGGGGGCTTACCACGAGCAGTACTTC
TRBV9,TRBJ1-1,NA,few,16,CASSPPKGNMNTEAFF,TGTGCCAGCAGCCCCCCGAAGGGGAATATGAACACTGAAGCTTTCTTT
TRBV2,TRBJ1-2,NA,NA,12,CASSEWGVGYTF,TGTGCCAGCAGTGAATGGGGGGTAGGCTACACCTTC
TRBV11-2,TRBJ2-7,NA,NA,12,CASSLVGREQYF,TGTGCCAGCAGCTTAGTCGGTCGCGAGCAGTACTTC